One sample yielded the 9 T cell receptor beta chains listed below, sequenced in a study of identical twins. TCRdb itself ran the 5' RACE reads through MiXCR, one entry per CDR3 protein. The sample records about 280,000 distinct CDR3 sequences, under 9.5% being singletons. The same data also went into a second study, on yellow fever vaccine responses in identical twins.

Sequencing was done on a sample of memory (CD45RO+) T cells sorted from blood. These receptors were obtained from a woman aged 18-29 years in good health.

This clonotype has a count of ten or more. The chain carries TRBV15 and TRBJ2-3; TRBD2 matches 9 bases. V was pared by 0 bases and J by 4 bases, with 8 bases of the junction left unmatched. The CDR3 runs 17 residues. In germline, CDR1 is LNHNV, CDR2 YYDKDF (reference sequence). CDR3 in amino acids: CATSRDGAAGGADTQYF. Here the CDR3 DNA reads TGTGCCACCAGCAGAGATGGGGCTGCGGGAGGGGCAGATACGCAGTATTTT.

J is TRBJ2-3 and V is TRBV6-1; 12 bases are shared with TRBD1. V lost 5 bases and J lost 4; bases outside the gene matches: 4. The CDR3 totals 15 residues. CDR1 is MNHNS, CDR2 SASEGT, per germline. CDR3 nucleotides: TGTGCCAGCAGTATAGGGACAGGGGGCCCAGATACGCAGTATTTT. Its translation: CASSIGTGGPDTQYF.

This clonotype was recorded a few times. Here the CDR3 reads CASLSGSTNEKLFF. The CDR3 DNA reads TGTGCCAGCTTGAGCGGCTCTACTAATGAAAAACTGTTTTTT. The genes are TRBV6-1 and TRBJ1-4, with no clear D. Trimming left V 8 bases short and J 2 bases short, with 12 bases between. Germline loops: CDR1 MNHNS, CDR2 SASEGT. CDR3 length equals 14 residues.

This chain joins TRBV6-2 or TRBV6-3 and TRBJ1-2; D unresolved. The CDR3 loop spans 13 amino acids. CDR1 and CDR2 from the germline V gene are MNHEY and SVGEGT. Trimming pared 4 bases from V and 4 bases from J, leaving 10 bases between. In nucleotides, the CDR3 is TGTGCCAGCAGTTCATCAGGAATCTATGGCTACACCTTC. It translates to CASSSSGIYGYTF.

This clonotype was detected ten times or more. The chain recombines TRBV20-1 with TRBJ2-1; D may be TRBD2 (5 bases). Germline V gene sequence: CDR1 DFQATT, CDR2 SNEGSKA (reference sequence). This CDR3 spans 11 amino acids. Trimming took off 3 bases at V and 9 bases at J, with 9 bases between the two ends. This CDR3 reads CSARRVFEQFF. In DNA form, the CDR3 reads TGCAGTGCTAGGAGGGTCTTTGAGCAGTTCTTC.

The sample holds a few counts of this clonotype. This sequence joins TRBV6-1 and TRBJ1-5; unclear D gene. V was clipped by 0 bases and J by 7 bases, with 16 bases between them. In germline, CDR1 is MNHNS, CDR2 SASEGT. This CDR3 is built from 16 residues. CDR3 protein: CASSEASEGLGQPQHF. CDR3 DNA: TGTGCCAGCAGTGAAGCGAGTGAGGGATTGGGCCAGCCCCAGCATTTT.

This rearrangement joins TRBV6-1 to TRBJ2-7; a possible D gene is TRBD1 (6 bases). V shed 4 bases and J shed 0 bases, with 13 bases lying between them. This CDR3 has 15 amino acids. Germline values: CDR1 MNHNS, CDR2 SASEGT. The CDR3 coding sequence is TGTGCCAGCAGTGCGAAGGGGGACATCTCCTACGAGCAGTACTTC. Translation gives CASSAKGDISYEQYF.

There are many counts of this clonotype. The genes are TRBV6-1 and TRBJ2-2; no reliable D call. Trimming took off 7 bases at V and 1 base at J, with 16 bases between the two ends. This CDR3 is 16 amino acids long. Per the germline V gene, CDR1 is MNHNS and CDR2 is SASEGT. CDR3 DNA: TGTGCCAGCATCGGTTCCTCGACACTGAACACCGGGGAGCTGTTTTTT. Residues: CASIGSSTLNTGELFF.

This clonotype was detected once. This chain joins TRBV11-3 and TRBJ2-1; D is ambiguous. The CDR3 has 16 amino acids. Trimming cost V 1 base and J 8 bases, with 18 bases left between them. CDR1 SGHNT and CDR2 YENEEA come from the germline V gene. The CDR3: CASSLGAVPDWDEQFF. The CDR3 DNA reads TGTGCCAGCAGCTTAGGGGCGGTGCCAGACTGGGATGAGCAGTTCTTC.